A single sample is the source of the 20 T cell receptor beta chains below, sequenced in a study of T cell clonality in common variable immunodeficiency. Profiling relied on immunoSEQ multiplex PCR, and the TCRdb table lists in-frame clones only, not all of them. This sample comprises tens of thousands of clones, none seen once only. Sequenced material: peripheral blood mononuclear cells. The receptors were sampled from a person aged 18 to 70 in good health.

This clone was seen repeatedly, ten times or more. The read stops 3 residues short of the end of the CDR3; the missing end is completed from the germline J gene. This chain links TRBV5-1 with TRBJ2-6, with 7 bases matching TRBD2. The germline V gene has CDR1 SGHRS and CDR2 YFSETQ. There are 15 residues in the CDR3. V gave up 3 bases and J gave up 4 bases; unmatched junction bases: 4. The CDR3 protein is CASSWGGIGANVLTF. The sequenced CDR3 bases are TGCGCCAGCAGCTGGGGGGGAATCGGGGCCAACGTC.

This clone was detected a few times. This clone may be a read error of a much larger clone one base away. From the germline J gene comes the end of the CDR3, since the read stops 3 residues before it. Other DNA variants within this sample encode the same CDR3. The rearrangement links TRBV5-1 to TRBJ1-1; D unclear. Between the trimmed V and J ends, which lost 4 bases and 4 bases, there was a span of 11 bases. CDR1 and CDR2 (germline): SGHRS, YFSETQ. The CDR3 spans 13 residues. CDR3 DNA (partial): TGCGCCAGCAGCCTGGCTGGCCCCACTGAA. As protein: CASSLAGPTE. The entire CDR3 protein is CASSLAGPTEAFF. The full variable domain, in which reference TRBV5-1 and TRBJ1-1 provide the parts outside the CDR3, is KAGVTQTPRYLIKTRGQQVTLSCSPISGHRSVSWYQQTPGQGLQFLFEYFSETQRNKGNFPGRFSGRQFSNSRSEMNVSTLELGDSALYLCASSLAGPTEAFFGQGTRLTVV.

About this clone itself: The read terminates 3 residues ahead of where the CDR3 ends, so the germline J gene completes it. V gene TRBV19 combines with J gene TRBJ2-4, with a possible D match to TRBD1 (8 bases). CDR1 and CDR2 (germline): LNHDA, SQIVND (reference sequence). This CDR3 contains 14 residues. The chain's CDR3 is CASTRQGTNYGQYF. CDR3 bases read: TGTGCCAGTACGCGACAGGGGACTAACTATGGT.

This clone was found a few times. The read ends 3 residues early relative to the CDR3; the germline J gene fills the gap. This rearrangement joins TRBV5-6 to TRBJ2-7, with a weak D call TRBD1 (5 bases). With 5 bases removed from V and 4 bases from J, the gap between germline ends came to 13 bases. Germline V gene sequence: CDR1 SGHDT, CDR2 YYEEEE. The CDR3 runs to 13 residues. CDR3 DNA (partial): TGTGCCAGCAGTATAACTGGGGCTTACGAG. It yields the protein CASSITGAYE. The complete CDR3 reads CASSITGAYEQYF.

Ten or more counts support this clone. The read ends 3 residues early relative to the CDR3; the germline J gene fills the gap. The V gene is TRBV14, the J gene TRBJ1-2; D is ambiguous. Per the germline V gene, CDR1 is SGHDN and CDR2 is FVKESK. This CDR3 contains 14 residues. The ends were cut back, 0 bases at V and 4 bases at J, with 9 bases in the middle. The CDR3: CASSQEWASYGYTF. The part of the CDR3 DNA that was read is TGTGCCAGCAGCCAAGAGTGGGCGAGCTATGGC. Based on the CDR3 plus reference TRBV14 and TRBJ1-2, the full variable domain is EAGVTQFPSHSVIEKGQTVTLRCDPISGHDNLYWYRRVMGKEIKFLLHFVKESKQDESGMPNNRFLAERTGGTYSTLKVQPAELEDSGVYFCASSQEWASYGYTFGSGTRLTVV.

This clone was found many times. The CDR3 is CASSLGLAGNEQFF. CDR3 DNA, as far as it was read: TGTGCCAGCAGCTTGGGGCTAGCGGGAAATGAG. The V call is TRBV7-3, the J call TRBJ2-1; 9 positions agree with TRBD2. The read ends 3 residues early relative to the CDR3; the germline J gene fills the gap. In germline, CDR1 is SGHTA, CDR2 FQGTGA. With V trimmed by 3 bases and J by 7 bases, 4 bases remained unmatched. This CDR3 has 14 residues.

This clone was seen repeatedly, ten times or more. The read comes to an end 3 residues before the CDR3 does, leaving the germline J gene to fill in the end. V gene TRBV20-1 combines with J gene TRBJ2-5; a possible D gene is TRBD2 (6 bases). V was clipped by 5 bases and J by 1 base, with 11 bases between them. CDR3 length equals 13 residues. Per the germline V gene, CDR1 is DFQATT and CDR2 is SNEGSKA (reference sequence). Here the CDR3 reads CSAPWGVQETQYF. Incomplete CDR3 DNA: TGCAGTGCTCCCTGGGGGGTCCAAGAGACC.

This clone was counted at least ten times. The CDR3 region is CASSKFLRDRGGDTQYF. CDR3 DNA, as far as it was read: TGCGCCAGCAGCAAGTTCTTGCGGGACAGGGGCGGAGATACG. V gene TRBV4-1 combines with J gene TRBJ2-3, with TRBD1 identical over 10 bases. Read data end 3 residues before the CDR3 end; the end is taken from the germline J gene. This CDR3 comprises 17 residues. J lost 5 bases, V lost 5 bases, and 13 bases had no gene match. Per germline, CDR1 MGHRA and CDR2 YSYEKL.

This clone came up many times. Read sequence stops 3 residues before the CDR3 end, and the germline J gene provides the missing end. The chain recombines TRBV30 with TRBJ2-5, with a tentative D call TRBD1 (5 bases). CDR1 and CDR2 from the germline V gene are GTSNPN and SVGIG (reference sequence). The V end lost 4 bases, the J end lost 3 bases, and 12 bases lay between the germline ends. The CDR3 totals 13 residues. This CDR3 is CAWNPTAEETQYF. CDR3 DNA, as far as it was read: TGTGCCTGGAATCCGACAGCTGAAGAGACC. Filled out from reference TRBV30 and TRBJ2-5, the complete variable domain reads SQTIHQWPATLVQPVGSPLSLECTVEGTSNPNLYWYRQAAGRGLQLLFYSVGIGQISSEVPQNLSASRPQDRQFILSSKKLLLSDSGFYLCAWNPTAEETQYFGPGTRLLVL.

This clone was observed many times. The CDR3 is cut off 3 residues early in the read; its end comes from the germline J gene. The genes are TRBV19 and TRBJ1-1, with D perhaps matching TRBD1 (5 bases). The CDR3 covers 16 residues. Germline V gene data show CDR1 as LNHDA and CDR2 as SQIVND (reference sequence). V lost 3 bases and J 0 bases, leaving 14 bases between the germline ends. CDR3 residues: CASSIFQGAMNTEAFF. Partial CDR3 DNA: TGTGCCAGTAGTATCTTCCAGGGCGCTATGAACACTGAA.

This clone was seen repeatedly, ten times or more. Read coverage stops 3 residues before the CDR3 terminus; the germline J gene supplies the remainder. V and J are TRBV6-2 or TRBV6-3 and TRBJ2-7; 12 bases agree with TRBD2. Trimming cost V 3 bases and J 6 bases; bases outside gene matches: 12. Germline V gene data show CDR1 as MNHEY and CDR2 as SVGEGT. This CDR3 has 17 residues. The CDR3 protein is CASSYGAMGLAGGEQYF. CDR3 DNA, as far as it was read: TGTGCCAGCAGTTATGGGGCCATGGGACTAGCGGGCGGCGAG.

This clone appeared many times. From the germline J gene comes the end of the CDR3, since the read stops 3 residues before it. The chain links TRBV5-6 to TRBJ2-7; 8 nucleotides match TRBD2. V dropped 1 base and J dropped 5; count of bases not matched to a gene: 8. The CDR3 sequence is 15 residues long. The germline gives CDR1 SGHDT, CDR2 YYEEEE. The CDR3 bases that were read are TGTGCCAGCAGCTTGCAGGCTAGCGGGTTCCACGAG. This translates into CASSLQASGFHE. The CDR3 as a whole reads CASSLQASGFHEQYF.

This clone was counted at least ten times. The read ends 3 residues before the CDR3 terminus; that terminus is restored from the germline J gene. This chain links TRBV30 with TRBJ1-6; TRBD1 matches 8 bases. CDR3 size: 13 residues. CDR1 GTSNPN and CDR2 SVGIG come from the germline V gene (reference sequence). After removal of 5 bases from V and 9 bases from J, the junction contained 6 bases not matched to a gene. The CDR3 region is CAWDRGESSPLHF. The CDR3 DNA, read in part, is TGTGCCTGGGACAGGGGCGAGTCTTCACCC.

A remark on this clone: Read coverage stops 3 residues before the CDR3 terminus; the germline J gene supplies the remainder. The rearrangement joins TRBV2 to TRBJ2-1; 7 bases are shared with TRBD1. Germline V CDR1 and CDR2: SNHLY, FYNNEI. The V gene end was trimmed by 4 bases and the J gene end by 6 bases; junction bases not matched to a gene: 3. The CDR3 has 13 residues. The CDR3: CASSGQGGNEQFF. The CDR3 bases that were read are TGTGCCAGCAGTGGACAGGGCGGCAATGAG. Complete variable domain (other parts from reference TRBV2 and TRBJ2-1): EPEVTQTPSHQVTQMGQEVILRCVPISNHLYFYWYRQILGQKVEFLVSFYNNEISEKSEIFDDQFSVERPDGSNFTLKIRSTKLEDSAMYFCASSGQGGNEQFFGPGTRLTVL.

This clone was detected ten times or more. The read ends 3 residues before the CDR3 terminus; that terminus is restored from the germline J gene. This chain uses TRBV5-1 with TRBJ1-5; perhaps TRBD1 as D (6 bases). CDR3 length equals 18 residues. Between the trimmed V and J ends, which lost 0 bases and 0 bases, there was a span of 16 bases. Germline V CDR1 and CDR2: SGHRS, YFSETQ. Incomplete CDR3 DNA: TGCGCCAGCAGCTTGGGTCCCTGGGACACCGATAGCAATCAGCCC. Protein sequence: CASSLGPWDTDSNQP. The entire CDR3 protein is CASSLGPWDTDSNQPQHF.

This clone was observed at least ten times. The observed sequence ends 3 residues before the CDR3 terminus, with the missing tail filled in from the germline J gene. The chain is built from TRBV10-1 and TRBJ2-7, with TRBD1 matching over 9 bases. The CDR3 is 14 residues long. The trim removed 3 bases at V and 4 bases at J, leaving 4 bases unmatched. Germline V gene lookup returns CDR1 WNHNN and CDR2 SYGVQD (reference sequence). CDR3 region: CASSEGQGPYEQYF. CDR3 DNA (partial): TGCGCCAGCAGTGAAGGACAGGGGCCTTACGAG.

For this clone: The CDR3 end lies 3 residues beyond the end of the read and is filled in from the germline J gene. The chain links TRBV7-8 to TRBJ2-5, with a possible D match to TRBD2 (7 bases). The CDR3 spans 16 residues. Germline CDR1 SGHVS, CDR2 FQNEAQ. Trimming left V 1 base short and J 2 bases short, with 14 bases between. The CDR3 here is CASSLVGGRTQETQYF. CDR3 DNA, as far as it was read: TGTGCCAGCAGCTTAGTGGGGGGGCGTACACAAGAGACC.

This clone appeared a few times. The CDR3 is cut off 3 residues early in the read; its end comes from the germline J gene. V is TRBV7-9 and J is TRBJ2-4, with D maybe TRBD2 (6 bases). Per the germline V gene, CDR1 is SEHNR and CDR2 is FQNEAQ (reference sequence). CDR3 size: 15 residues. CDR3 protein: CASSLGAWDSYGQYF. Partial CDR3 DNA: TGTGCCAGCAGCTTAGGGGCCTGGGACTCCTATGGT. The variable domain in full, completed from reference TRBV7-9 and TRBJ2-4, reads DTGVSQNPRHKITKRGQNVTFRCDPISEHNRLYWYRQTLGQGPEFLTYFQNEAQLEKSRLLSDRFSAERPKGSFSTLEIQRTEQGDSAMYLCASSLGAWDSYGQYFGAGTRLSVL.

This clone has a count of ten or more. The read falls 3 residues short of the CDR3 end, and the missing part is taken from the germline J gene. The genes are TRBV5-1 and TRBJ1-2; no clear D gene. The CDR3 consists of 15 residues. Looked up from germline, CDR1 is SGHRS and CDR2 is YFSETQ. Trimming stripped 0 bases from V and 5 bases from J, with 14 bases between. The CDR3 loop is CASSLGPLEQYGYTF. The CDR3 bases that were read are TGCGCCAGCAGCTTGGGCCCCCTCGAACAGTATGGC.

This clone was found many times. Partial CDR3 DNA: TGCAGTGCGCAGGGGGCGGCGCAAAGGGGCAATTCACCC. Its translation is CSAQGAAQRGNSP. The full CDR3 sequence reads CSAQGAAQRGNSPLHF. V is TRBV20-1 and J is TRBJ1-6; 8 bases are shared with TRBD1. The CDR3 end lies 3 residues beyond the end of the read and is filled in from the germline J gene. J gave up 7 bases and V 6 bases, and 14 bases lay outside the gene matches. The CDR3 totals 16 residues. Germline V lookup: CDR1 DFQATT, CDR2 SNEGSKA (reference sequence).